These 3 T cell receptor beta chains share one sample of origin, sequenced in a study of T cell changes during pregnancy in multiple sclerosis. TCRdb's copy holds only in-frame clones and misses some; the assay was immunoSEQ multiplex PCR. The sample consists of around 80,000 clones, under 95% of them appearing once. The sequences come from peripheral blood, collected before pregnancy. The receptor source for this set is a female donor with multiple sclerosis, enrolled in a pregnancy study.

The V gene is TRBV7-6, the J gene TRBJ2-7; 7 bases agree with TRBD2. Germline CDR1 reads SGHVS; CDR2 reads FNYEAQ. V lost 3 bases, J lost 4 bases, and 6 bases stayed unmatched. The CDR3 contains 14 residues. CDR3 region: CASSFGEGKYEQYF. The CDR3 DNA reads TGTGCCAGCAGCTTTGGGGAGGGGAAATACGAGCAGTACTTC.

The V gene is TRBV11-2, the J gene TRBJ2-1; tentatively, D is TRBD1 (6 bases). CDR1 and CDR2 from the germline V gene are SGHAT and FQNNGV. CDR3 length: 13 amino acids. Trimming cost V 2 bases and J 6 bases, with 8 bases left between them. Here the CDR3 reads CASSLSDSNEQFF. The DNA of the CDR3 is TGTGCCAGCAGCTTATCGGACAGCAATGAGCAGTTCTTC.

The sample holds one count of this clone. The chain carries TRBV9 and TRBJ1-5; D remains ambiguous. The CDR3 extends over 14 amino acids. V lost 0 bases and J 4 bases, leaving 8 bases between the germline ends. Per the germline V gene, CDR1 is SGDLS and CDR2 is YYNGEE. The CDR3 spells CASSVEAGNQPQHF. For the CDR3, the DNA is TGTGCCAGCAGCGTAGAGGCGGGGAATCAGCCCCAGCATTTT.